This TCR beta chain derives from a study of T cells after yellow fever vaccination. The overall study: Fractions low in cell number were prepared with SMART-Seq v4 Ultra Low Input.

TCRdb recomputed calls from the 5' RACE reads with MiXCR, one row per CDR3 protein. Of 250,000 to 350,000 distinct CDR3 sequences listed, around 4.3% are singletons. Findings and limits, study-wide: One caveat is that FACS-sorted repertoires could contain abundant clonotypes contaminating from the bulk population. Most primary-vaccination clones reappeared after the booster (around 95% CD4, more than 70% CD8). Weaker overall, the secondary response nonetheless peaked faster (day 5 versus 15).

This clonotype has just a few counts. Its matching antigen is unknown. Looked up from germline, CDR1 is SEHNR and CDR2 is FQNEAQ (reference sequence). The length of the CDR3 is 17 residues. The V end lost 5 bases, the J end lost 0 bases, and 16 bases lay between the germline ends. The chain recombines TRBV7-9 with TRBJ2-2; unclear D gene. The sample consisted of PBMCs, taken 15 days after the yellow fever booster vaccination. This TCR was recovered from a man in his late teens or twenties who received the YFV17D yellow fever vaccine. CDR3 DNA sequence: TGTGCCAGCAGCCCCCTATCTGTGGGTGCGAACACCGGGGAGCTGTTTTTT. Protein: CASSPLSVGANTGELFF. Complete variable domain (other parts from reference TRBV7-9 and TRBJ2-2): DTGVSQNPRHKITKRGQNVTFRCDPISEHNRLYWYRQTLGQGPEFLTYFQNEAQLEKSRLLSDRFSAERPKGSFSTLEIQRTEQGDSAMYLCASSPLSVGANTGELFFGEGSRLTVL.